Sequencing of this T cell receptor beta chain was carried out in a study of T cell changes during pregnancy in multiple sclerosis. V was clipped by 1 base and J by 9 bases, with 12 bases between them. The germline gives CDR1 SQVTM, CDR2 ANQGSEA. This CDR3 is built from 13 residues. Clones were read by immunoSEQ multiplex PCR, and TCRdb kept only the in-frame ones, dropping some. The repertoire includes about 97,000 clones, around nine tenths of them detected once, and around 0.78% sits in the top ten. The genes are TRBV29-1 and TRBJ1-4, with a possible D match to TRBD1 (6 bases). The material was peripheral blood, obtained in the second trimester of pregnancy. The clonotype originates from a female donor in good health, enrolled as a control in a pregnancy study. CDR3 amino acids: CSVEAGARQKLFF. CDR3 DNA: TGCAGCGTTGAAGCAGGGGCTCGGCAAAAACTGTTTTTT. The whole variable domain, filled in from reference TRBV29-1 and TRBJ1-4, reads SAVISQKPSRDICQRGTSLTIQCQVDSQVTMMFWYRQQPGQSLTLIATANQGSEATYESGFVIDKFPISRPNLTFSTLTVSNMSPEDSSIYLCSVEAGARQKLFFGSGTQLSVL.